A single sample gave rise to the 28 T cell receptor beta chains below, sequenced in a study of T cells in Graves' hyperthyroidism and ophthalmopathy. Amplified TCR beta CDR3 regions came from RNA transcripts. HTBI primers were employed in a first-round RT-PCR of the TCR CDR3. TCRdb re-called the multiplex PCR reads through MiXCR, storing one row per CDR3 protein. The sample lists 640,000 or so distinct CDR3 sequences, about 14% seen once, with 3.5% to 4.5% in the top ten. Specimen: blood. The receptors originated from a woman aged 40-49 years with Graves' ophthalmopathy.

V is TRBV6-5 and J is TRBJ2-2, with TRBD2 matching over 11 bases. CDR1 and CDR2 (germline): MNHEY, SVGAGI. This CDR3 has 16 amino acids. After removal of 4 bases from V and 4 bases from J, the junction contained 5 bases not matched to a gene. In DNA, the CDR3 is TGTGCCAGCAGTTTACTAGCGGGAGACGTCACCGGGGAGCTGTTTTTT. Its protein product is CASSLLAGDVTGELFF.

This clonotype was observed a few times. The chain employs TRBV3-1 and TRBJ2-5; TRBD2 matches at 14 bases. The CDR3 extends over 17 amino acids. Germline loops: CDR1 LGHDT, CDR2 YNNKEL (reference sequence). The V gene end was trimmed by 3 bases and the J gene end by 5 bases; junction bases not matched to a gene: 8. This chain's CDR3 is CASSQAGLAGGGETQYF. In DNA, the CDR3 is TGTGCCAGCAGCCAGGCCGGACTAGCGGGAGGTGGGGAGACCCAGTACTTC.

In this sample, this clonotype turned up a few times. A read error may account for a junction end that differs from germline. CDR3 residues: CASGMQGTDQPQHF. Here the CDR3 DNA reads TGTGCCAGCGGAATGCAGGGGACTGATCAACCCCAGCATTTT. The rearrangement links TRBV12-3 or TRBV12-4 to TRBJ1-5, with TRBD1 as a possible D gene (6 bases). This CDR3 is built from 14 residues.

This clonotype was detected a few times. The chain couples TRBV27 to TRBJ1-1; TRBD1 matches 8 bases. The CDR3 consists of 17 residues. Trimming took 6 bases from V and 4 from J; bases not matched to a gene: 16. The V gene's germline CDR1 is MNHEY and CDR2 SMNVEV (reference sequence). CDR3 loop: CASSPGGQGGWGTEAFF. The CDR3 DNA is TGTGCCAGCAGCCCAGGTGGACAGGGTGGATGGGGCACTGAAGCTTTCTTT.

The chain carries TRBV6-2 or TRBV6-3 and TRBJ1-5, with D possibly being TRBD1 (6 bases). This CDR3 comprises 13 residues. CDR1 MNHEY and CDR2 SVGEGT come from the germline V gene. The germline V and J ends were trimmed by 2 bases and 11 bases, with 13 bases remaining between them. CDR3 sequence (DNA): TGTGCCAGCAGTTACGCCGGACAGACAACCCAGCATTTT. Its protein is CASSYAGQTTQHF.

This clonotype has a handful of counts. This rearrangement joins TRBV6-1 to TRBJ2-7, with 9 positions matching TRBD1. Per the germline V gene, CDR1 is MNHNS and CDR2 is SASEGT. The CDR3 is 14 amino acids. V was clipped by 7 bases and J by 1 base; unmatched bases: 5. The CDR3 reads CASNIGQGSYEQYF. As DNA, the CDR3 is TGTGCCAGCAATATCGGACAGGGGTCCTACGAGCAGTACTTC.

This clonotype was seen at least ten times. The CDR3 DNA reads as TGTGCCAGCACCTCCCGGGCAGGGGACGGTCACGAGCAGTACTTC. Amino acids: CASTSRAGDGHEQYF. The chain recombines TRBV12-3 or TRBV12-4 with TRBJ2-7, with D tentatively TRBD1 (6 bases). CDR3 length equals 15 residues. Trimming pared 7 bases from V and 5 bases from J, leaving 21 bases between.

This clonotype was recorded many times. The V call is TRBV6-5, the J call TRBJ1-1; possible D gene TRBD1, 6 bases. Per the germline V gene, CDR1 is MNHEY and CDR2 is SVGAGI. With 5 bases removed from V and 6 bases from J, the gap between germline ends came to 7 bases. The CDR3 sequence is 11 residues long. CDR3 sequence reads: CASSPGAEAFF. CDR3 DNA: TGTGCCAGCAGTCCAGGGGCTGAAGCTTTCTTT.

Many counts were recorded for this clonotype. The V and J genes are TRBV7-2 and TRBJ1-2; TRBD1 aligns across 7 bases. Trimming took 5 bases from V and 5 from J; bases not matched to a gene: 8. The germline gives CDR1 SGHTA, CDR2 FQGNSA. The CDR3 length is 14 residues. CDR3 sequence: CASSKTGEGYGYTF. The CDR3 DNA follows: TGTGCCAGCAGCAAAACAGGGGAGGGGTATGGCTACACCTTC. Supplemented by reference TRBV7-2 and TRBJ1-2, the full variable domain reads GAGVSQSPSNKVTEKGKDVELRCDPISGHTALYWYRQSLGQGLEFLIYFQGNSAPDKSGLPSDRFSAERTGGSVSTLTIQRTQQEDSAVYLCASSKTGEGYGYTFGSGTRLTVV.

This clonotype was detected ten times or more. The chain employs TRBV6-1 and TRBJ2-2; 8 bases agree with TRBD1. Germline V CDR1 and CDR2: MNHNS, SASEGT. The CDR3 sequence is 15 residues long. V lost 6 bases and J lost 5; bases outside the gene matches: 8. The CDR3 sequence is CASSLNRGVTGELFF. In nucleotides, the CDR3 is TGTGCCAGCAGCCTGAACAGGGGGGTGACCGGGGAGCTGTTTTTT.

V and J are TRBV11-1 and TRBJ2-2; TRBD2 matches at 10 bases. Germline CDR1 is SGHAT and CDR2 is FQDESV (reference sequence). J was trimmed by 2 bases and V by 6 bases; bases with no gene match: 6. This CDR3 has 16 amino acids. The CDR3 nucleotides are TGTGCCAGCAGTTGGGCTAGCGGGAGCAACACCGGGGAGCTGTTTTTT. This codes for CASSWASGSNTGELFF.

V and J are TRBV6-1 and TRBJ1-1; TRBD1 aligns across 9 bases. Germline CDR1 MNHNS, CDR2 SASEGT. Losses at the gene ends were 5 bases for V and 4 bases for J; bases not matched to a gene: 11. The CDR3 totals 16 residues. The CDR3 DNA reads TGTGCCAGCAGTCCCGGACAGGGGATATCTCTCACTGAAGCTTTCTTT. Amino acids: CASSPGQGISLTEAFF.

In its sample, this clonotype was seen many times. This chain's CDR3 is CATSRDEGSTYEQYF. The CDR3 nucleotides are TGTGCCACCAGCAGAGACGAGGGATCAACCTACGAGCAGTACTTC. This rearrangement joins TRBV15 to TRBJ2-7, with D possibly being TRBD2 (5 bases). Germline values: CDR1 LNHNV, CDR2 YYDKDF (reference sequence). V lost 0 bases and J 2 bases, leaving 11 bases between the germline ends. CDR3 length equals 15 residues.

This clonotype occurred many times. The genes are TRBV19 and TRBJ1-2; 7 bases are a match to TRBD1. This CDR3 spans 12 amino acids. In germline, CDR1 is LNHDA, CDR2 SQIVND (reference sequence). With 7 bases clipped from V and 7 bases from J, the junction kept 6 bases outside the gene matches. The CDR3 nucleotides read TGTGCCAGTAAAGGACAGGCAGGTGGCTACACCTTC. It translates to CASKGQAGGYTF.

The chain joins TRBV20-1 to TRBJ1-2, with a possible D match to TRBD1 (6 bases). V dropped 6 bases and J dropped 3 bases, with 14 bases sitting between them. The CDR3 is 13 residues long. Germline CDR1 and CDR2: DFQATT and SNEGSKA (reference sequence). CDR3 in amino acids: CSAYREKDYGYTF. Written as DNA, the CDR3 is TGCAGTGCGTACAGGGAGAAGGACTATGGCTACACCTTC.

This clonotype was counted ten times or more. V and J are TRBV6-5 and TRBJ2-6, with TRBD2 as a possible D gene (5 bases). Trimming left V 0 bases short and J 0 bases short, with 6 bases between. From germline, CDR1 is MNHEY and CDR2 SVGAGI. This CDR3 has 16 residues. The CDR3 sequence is CASSYSAGSGANVLTF. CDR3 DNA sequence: TGTGCCAGCAGTTACTCGGCGGGCTCTGGGGCCAACGTCCTGACTTTC.

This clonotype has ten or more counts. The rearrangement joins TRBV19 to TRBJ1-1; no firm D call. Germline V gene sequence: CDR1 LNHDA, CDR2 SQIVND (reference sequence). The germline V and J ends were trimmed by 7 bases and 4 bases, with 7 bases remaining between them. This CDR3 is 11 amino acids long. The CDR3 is CASTRATEAFF. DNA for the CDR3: TGTGCCAGTACTCGGGCCACTGAAGCTTTCTTT.

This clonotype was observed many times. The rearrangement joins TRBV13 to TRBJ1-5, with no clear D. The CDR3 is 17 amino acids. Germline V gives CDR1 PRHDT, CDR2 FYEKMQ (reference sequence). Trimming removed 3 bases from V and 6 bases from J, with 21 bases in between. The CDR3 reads CASSFTSGAKGTQPQHF. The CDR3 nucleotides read TGTGCCAGCAGCTTCACCTCGGGCGCCAAGGGTACTCAGCCCCAGCATTTT.

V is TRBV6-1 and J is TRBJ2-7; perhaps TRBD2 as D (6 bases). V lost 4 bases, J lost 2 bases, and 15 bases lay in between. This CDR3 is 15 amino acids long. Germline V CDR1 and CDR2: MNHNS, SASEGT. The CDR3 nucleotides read TGTGCCAGCAGTGTATGGTTCTCGGGGGCCTACGAGCAGTACTTC. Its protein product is CASSVWFSGAYEQYF.

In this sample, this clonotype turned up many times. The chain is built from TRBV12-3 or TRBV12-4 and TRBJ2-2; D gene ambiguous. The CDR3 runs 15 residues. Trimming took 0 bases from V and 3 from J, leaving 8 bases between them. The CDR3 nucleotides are TGTGCCAGCAGTTTAGCGCACGGATACACCGGGGAGCTGTTTTTT. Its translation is CASSLAHGYTGELFF.

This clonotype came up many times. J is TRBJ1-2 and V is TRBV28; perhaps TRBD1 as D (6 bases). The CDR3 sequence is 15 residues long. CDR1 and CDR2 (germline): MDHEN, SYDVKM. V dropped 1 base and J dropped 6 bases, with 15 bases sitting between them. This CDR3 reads CASSLYGGGGNGYTF. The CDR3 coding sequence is TGTGCCAGCAGTTTATACGGGGGCGGAGGAAATGGCTACACCTTC.

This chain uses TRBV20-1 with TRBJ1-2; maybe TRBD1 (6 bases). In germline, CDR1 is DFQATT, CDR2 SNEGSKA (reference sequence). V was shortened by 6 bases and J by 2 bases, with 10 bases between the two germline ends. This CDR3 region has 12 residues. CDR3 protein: CSARTENYGYTF. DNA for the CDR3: TGCAGTGCGCGGACAGAGAACTATGGCTACACCTTC.

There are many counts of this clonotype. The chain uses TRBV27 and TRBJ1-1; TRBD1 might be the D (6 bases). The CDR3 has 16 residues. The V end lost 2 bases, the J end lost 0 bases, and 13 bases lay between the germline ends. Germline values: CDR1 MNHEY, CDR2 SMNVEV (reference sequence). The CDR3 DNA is TGTGCCAGCAGTTTAGCAGTACAGGGAATGAACACTGAAGCTTTCTTT. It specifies CASSLAVQGMNTEAFF.

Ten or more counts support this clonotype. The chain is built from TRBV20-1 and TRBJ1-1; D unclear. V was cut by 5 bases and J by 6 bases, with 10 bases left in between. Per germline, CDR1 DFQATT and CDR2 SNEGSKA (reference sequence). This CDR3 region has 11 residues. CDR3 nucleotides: TGCAGTGCTTGGCCAGGCCCTGAAGCTTTCTTT. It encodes CSAWPGPEAFF.

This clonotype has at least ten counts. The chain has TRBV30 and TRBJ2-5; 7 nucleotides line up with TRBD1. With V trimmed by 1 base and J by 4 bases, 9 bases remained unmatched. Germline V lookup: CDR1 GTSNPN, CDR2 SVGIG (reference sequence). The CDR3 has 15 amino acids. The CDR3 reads CAWSGGPKGAETQYF. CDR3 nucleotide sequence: TGTGCCTGGAGTGGAGGGCCGAAGGGGGCAGAGACCCAGTACTTC.

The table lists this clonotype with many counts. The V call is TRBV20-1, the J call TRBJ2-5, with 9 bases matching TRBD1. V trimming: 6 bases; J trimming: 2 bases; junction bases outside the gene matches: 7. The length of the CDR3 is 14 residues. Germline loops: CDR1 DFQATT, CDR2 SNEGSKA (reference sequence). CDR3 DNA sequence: TGCAGTGCACCGGACAGGGGCGGACAAGAGACCCAGTACTTC. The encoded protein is CSAPDRGGQETQYF.

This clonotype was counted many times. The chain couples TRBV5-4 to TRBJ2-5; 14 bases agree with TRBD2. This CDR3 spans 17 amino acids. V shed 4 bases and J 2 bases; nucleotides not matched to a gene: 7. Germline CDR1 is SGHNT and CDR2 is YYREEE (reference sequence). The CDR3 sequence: CASSAGTSGRGQETQYF. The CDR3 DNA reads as TGTGCCAGCAGCGCCGGGACTAGCGGGAGAGGGCAAGAGACCCAGTACTTC.

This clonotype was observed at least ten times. The CDR3 here is CASSLEGLAGAEQYF. For the CDR3, the DNA is TGTGCCAGCAGCTTAGAGGGACTAGCGGGAGCCGAGCAGTACTTC. The gene calls are TRBV11-2 and TRBJ2-7; 14 bases match TRBD2. Germline V gives CDR1 SGHAT, CDR2 FQNNGV. J was trimmed by 6 bases and V by 0 bases; bases with no gene match: 1. This CDR3 is 15 amino acids long. The full variable domain, in which reference TRBV11-2 and TRBJ2-7 provide the parts outside the CDR3, is EAGVAQSPRYKIIEKRQSVAFWCNPISGHATLYWYQQILGQGPKLLIQFQNNGVVDDSQLPKDRFSAERLKGVDSTLKIQPAKLEDSAVYLCASSLEGLAGAEQYFGPGTRLTVT.